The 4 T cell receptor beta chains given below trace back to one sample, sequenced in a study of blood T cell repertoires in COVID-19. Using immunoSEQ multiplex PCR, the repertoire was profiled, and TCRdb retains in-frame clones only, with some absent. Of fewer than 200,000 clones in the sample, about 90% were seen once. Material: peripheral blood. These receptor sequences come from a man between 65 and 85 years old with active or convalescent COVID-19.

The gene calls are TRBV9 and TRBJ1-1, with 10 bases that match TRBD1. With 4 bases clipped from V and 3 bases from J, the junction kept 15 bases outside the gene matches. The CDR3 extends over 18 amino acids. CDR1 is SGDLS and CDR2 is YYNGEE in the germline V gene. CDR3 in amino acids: CASSPLEGGTGVYTEAFF. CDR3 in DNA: TGTGCCAGCAGCCCACTCGAGGGCGGGACAGGGGTCTACACTGAAGCTTTCTTT.

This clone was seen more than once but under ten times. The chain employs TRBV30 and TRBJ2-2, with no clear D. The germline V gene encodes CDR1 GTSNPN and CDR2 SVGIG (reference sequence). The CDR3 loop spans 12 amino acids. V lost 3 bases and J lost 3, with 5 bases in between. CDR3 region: CAWRPDTGELFF. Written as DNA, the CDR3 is TGTGCCTGGAGACCGGACACCGGGGAGCTGTTTTTT.

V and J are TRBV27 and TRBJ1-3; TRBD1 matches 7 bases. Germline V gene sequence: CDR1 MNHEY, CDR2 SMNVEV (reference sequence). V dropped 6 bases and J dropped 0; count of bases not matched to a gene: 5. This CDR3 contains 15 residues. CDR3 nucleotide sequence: TGTGCCAGCAGAAAAGAGGGGGCCTCTGGAAACACCATATATTTT. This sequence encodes CASRKEGASGNTIYF.

The CDR3 is CASSPSGTGDTGELFF. CDR3 sequence (DNA): TGCGCCAGCAGCCCGTCGGGGACAGGGGACACCGGGGAGCTGTTTTTT. The chain is built from TRBV5-1 and TRBJ2-2; 10 positions match TRBD1. The germline V gene has CDR1 SGHRS and CDR2 YFSETQ. There are 16 residues in the CDR3. V was clipped by 4 bases and J by 3 bases; unmatched bases: 6. Based on the CDR3 plus reference TRBV5-1 and TRBJ2-2, the full variable domain is KAGVTQTPRYLIKTRGQQVTLSCSPISGHRSVSWYQQTPGQGLQFLFEYFSETQRNKGNFPGRFSGRQFSNSRSEMNVSTLELGDSALYLCASSPSGTGDTGELFFGEGSRLTVL.